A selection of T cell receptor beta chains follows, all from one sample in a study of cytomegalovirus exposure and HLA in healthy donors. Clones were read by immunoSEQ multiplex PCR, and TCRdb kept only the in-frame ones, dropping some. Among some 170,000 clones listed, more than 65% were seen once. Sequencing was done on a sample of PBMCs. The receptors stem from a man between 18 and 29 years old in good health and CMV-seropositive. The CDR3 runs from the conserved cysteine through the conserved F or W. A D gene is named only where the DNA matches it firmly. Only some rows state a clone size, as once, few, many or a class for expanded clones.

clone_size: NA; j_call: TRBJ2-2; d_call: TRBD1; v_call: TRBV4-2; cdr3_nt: TGTGCCAGCATTGACAGGGGGCGCACCGGGGAGCTGTTTTTT; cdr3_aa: CASIDRGRTGELFF
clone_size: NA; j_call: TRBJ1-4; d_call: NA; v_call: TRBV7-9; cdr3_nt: TGTGCCAGCAGCCCGCGGGGGGGGAATGAAAAACTGTTTTTT; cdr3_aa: CASSPRGGNEKLFF
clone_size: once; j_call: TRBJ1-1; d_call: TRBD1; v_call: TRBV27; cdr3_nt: TGTGCCAGCAGACGACAGGGAGGCACTGAAGCTTTCTTT; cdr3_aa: CASRRQGGTEAFF
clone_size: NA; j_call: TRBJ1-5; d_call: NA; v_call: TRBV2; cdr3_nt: TGTGCCAGCAGTGAAGAAAAACAGAGAAATCAGCCCCAGCATTTT; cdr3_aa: CASSEEKQRNQPQHF
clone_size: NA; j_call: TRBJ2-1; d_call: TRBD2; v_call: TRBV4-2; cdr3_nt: TGTGCCAGCAGCCAAGCAGGACTAGCGGGAGGGAGCTCCTACAATGAGCAGTTCTTC; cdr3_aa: CASSQAGLAGGSSYNEQFF
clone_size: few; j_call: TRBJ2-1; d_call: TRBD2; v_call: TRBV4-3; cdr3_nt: TGCGCCAGCAGCCAAGGAGGCCGGGAGGGGCCTTACGGCTTCTACAATGAGCAGTTCTTC; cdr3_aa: CASSQGGREGPYGFYNEQFF
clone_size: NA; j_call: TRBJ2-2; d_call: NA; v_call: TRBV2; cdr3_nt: TGTGCCAGCGTAACAGTCAACACCGGGGAGCTGTTTTTT; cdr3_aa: CASVTVNTGELFF
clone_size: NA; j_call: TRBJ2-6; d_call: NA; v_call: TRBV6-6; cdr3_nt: TGTGCCAGCAGAGCGACAGTCTCTGGGGCCAACGTCCTGACTTTC; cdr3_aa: CASRATVSGANVLTF
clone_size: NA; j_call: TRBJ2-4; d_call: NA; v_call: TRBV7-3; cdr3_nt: TGTGCCAGCAGCTTGACGGGGGGCCCAAACATTCAGTACTTC; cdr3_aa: CASSLTGGPNIQYF
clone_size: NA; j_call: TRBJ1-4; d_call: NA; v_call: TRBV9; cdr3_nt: TGTGCCAGCAGCGTAGAAACAGGCTATAATGAAAAACTGTTTTTT; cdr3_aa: CASSVETGYNEKLFF
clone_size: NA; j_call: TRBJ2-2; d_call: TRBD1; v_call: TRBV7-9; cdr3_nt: TGTGCCAGCAGCGAGAGACAGGGGAACACCGGGGAGCTGTTTTTT; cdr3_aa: CASSERQGNTGELFF
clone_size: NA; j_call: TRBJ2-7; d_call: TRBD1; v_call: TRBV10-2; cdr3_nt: TGCGCCAGCAGTGAACAGGGGGCCACCTACGAGCAGTACTTC; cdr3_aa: CASSEQGATYEQYF
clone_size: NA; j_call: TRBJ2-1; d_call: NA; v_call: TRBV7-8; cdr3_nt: TGTGCCAGCACCCCACGGTTTGGGGAGACGTGGAATGAGCAGTTCTTC; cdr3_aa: CASTPRFGETWNEQFF
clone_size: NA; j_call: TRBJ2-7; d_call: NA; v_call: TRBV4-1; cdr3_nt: TGCGCCAGCAGCCGGGGGCGCTTCCTCTACGAGCAGTACTTC; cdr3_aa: CASSRGRFLYEQYF
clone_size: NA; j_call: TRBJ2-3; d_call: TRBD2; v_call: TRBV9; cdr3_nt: TGTGCCAGCAGCGTATCGACTAGCGGGAGATGGAGCACAGATACGCAGTATTTT; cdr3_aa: CASSVSTSGRWSTDTQYF
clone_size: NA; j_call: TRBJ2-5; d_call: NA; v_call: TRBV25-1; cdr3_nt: TGTGCCAGCAGTCCGACGGGTCGGACCCAGTACTTC; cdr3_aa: CASSPTGRTQYF
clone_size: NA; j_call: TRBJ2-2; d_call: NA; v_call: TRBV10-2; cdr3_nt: TGCGCCAGCAGTGAGCCGGGATTCACCGGGGAGCTGTTTTTT; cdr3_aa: CASSEPGFTGELFF
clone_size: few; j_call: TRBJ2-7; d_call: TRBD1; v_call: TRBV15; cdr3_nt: TGTGCCACCAGCAGAAGGGGGACAGCGCACCCCGAGCAGTACTTC; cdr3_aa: CATSRRGTAHPEQYF
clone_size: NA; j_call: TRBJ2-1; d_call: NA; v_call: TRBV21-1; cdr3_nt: TGTGCCAGCAGCCCACCCAGGGAGGACCACAATGAGCAGTTCTTC; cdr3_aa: CASSPPREDHNEQFF
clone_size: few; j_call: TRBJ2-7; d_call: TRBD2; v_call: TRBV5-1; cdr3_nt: TGCGCCAGCAGCTTTGGGGGAGGGGCGGACGAGCAGTACTTC; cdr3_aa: CASSFGGGADEQYF
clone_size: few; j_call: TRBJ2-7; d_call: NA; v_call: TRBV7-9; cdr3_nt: TGTGCCAGCAGCTTACTTTATACAGGGAGCTCCTACGAGCAGTACTTC; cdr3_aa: CASSLLYTGSSYEQYF
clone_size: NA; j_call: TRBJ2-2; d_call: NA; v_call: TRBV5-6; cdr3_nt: TGTGCCAGCAGCCAAAGATGGGCGGGCGGGGAGCTGTTTTTT; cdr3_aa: CASSQRWAGGELFF
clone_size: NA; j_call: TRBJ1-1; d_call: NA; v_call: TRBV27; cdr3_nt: TGTGCCAGCAGTGCCCGGGGGAACACTGAAGCTTTCTTT; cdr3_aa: CASSARGNTEAFF
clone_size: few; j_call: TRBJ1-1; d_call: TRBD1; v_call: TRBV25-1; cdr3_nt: TGTGCCAGCGGGGACAGGGAGTTGAACACTGAAGCTTTCTTT; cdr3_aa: CASGDRELNTEAFF
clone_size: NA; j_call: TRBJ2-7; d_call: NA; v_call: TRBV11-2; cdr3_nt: TGTGCCAGCAGCCGTCAAAGAGGGCTATCTAACGAGCAGTACTTC; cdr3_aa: CASSRQRGLSNEQYF
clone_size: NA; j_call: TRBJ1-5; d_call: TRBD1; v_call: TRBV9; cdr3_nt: TGTGCCAGCAGCGTACCTACCCCCTGCGGACAGGGACAATATAGCAATCAGCCCCAGCATTTT; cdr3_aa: CASSVPTPCGQGQYSNQPQHF
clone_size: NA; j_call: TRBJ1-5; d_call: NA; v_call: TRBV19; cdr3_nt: TGTGCCAGTAGGTATGACGGAGGCAATCAGCCCCAGCATTTT; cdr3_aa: CASRYDGGNQPQHF
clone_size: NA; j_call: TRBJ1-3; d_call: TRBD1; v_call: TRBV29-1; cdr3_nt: TGCAGCGTTGAAAGGGACAGTGAATTACCAAACACCATATATTTT; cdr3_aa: CSVERDSELPNTIYF
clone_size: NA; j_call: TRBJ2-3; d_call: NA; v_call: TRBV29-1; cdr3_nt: TGCAGCGTTGACGGCAGGTTCACAGATACGCAGTATTTT; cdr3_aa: CSVDGRFTDTQYF
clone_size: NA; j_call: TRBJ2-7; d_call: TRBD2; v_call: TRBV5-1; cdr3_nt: TGCGCCAGCAAACCGGATAGCGGGAGAGAGTACGAGCAGTACTTC; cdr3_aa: CASKPDSGREYEQYF
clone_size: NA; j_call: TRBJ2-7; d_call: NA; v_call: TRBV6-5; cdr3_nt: TGTGCCAGCAGTTTGCAGGGTGTGAGTTCCTACGAGCAGTACTTC; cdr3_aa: CASSLQGVSSYEQYF
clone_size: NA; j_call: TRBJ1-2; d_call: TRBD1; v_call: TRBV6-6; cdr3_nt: TGTGCCAGCAGCCGGGACAGTGCTAACTATGGCTACACCTTC; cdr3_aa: CASSRDSANYGYTF
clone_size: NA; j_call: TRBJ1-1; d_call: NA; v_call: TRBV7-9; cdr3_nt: TGTGCCAGCAGCCCCAGGGCAACTGAAGCTTTCTTT; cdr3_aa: CASSPRATEAFF
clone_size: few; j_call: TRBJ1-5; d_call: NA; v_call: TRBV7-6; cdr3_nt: TGTGCCAGCAGCTTAAACGATGGGGGGAATCAGCCCCAGCATTTT; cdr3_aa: CASSLNDGGNQPQHF
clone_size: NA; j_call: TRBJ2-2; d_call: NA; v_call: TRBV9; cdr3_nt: TGTGCCAGCAGCGTAGCCGCGAACACCGGGGAGCTGTTTTTT; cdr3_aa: CASSVAANTGELFF
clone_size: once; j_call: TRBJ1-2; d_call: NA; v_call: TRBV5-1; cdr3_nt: TGCGCCAGCAGCTTGGCCGGTTCAGGCCGAATGAGCACCTTC; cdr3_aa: CASSLAGSGRMSTF
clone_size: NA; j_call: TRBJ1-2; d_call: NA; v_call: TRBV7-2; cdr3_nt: TGTGCCAGCAGCCCGCCACATGGACAGTCCCACGGCTACACCTTC; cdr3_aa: CASSPPHGQSHGYTF
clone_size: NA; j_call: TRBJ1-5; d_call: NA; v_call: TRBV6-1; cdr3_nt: TGTGCCAGCAGCAGGGGAGGCAATCAGCCCCAGCATTTT; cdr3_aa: CASSRGGNQPQHF